The sequence of this T cell receptor beta chain was determined in a study of shared clonotypes between healthy human individuals. Study observations and caveats: Researchers found naive subsets generally carried larger estimated richness than memory subsets. Among four donors, roughly 5% of naive CD4 clonotypes were found in common.

Germline V gene sequence: CDR1 GTSNPN, CDR2 SVGIG (reference sequence). CDR3 length: 13 amino acids. V dropped 5 bases and J dropped 5 bases, with 10 bases sitting between them. This clone was detected only a few times. Its antigen is unknown. Other DNA sequences in this sample translate to the same CDR3. Donors had no recently reported acute infections or vaccinations and were HIV-negative. Sequenced by immunoSEQ multiplex PCR; TCRdb stores in-frame clones only, minus some. The data contain roughly 760,000 clones, around 72% of them seen just once; the ten biggest clones take up roughly 1.7%. The source material was memory CD4+ T cells sorted from blood. Specified subset: CD45RA-negative fraction. The TCR originated in a woman under 40 in good health. V gene TRBV30 combines with J gene TRBJ1-6; maybe TRBD1 (5 bases). The CDR3 protein is CAWQGGDNSPLHF. CDR3 bases: TGTGCCTGGCAGGGAGGTGATAATTCACCCCTCCACTTT.